This record concerns one TCR beta chain sequence. TCRdb's copy holds only in-frame clones and misses some; the assay was immunoSEQ multiplex PCR. This sample has approximately 2,000,000 clones; 92% occur once, and the top ten carry around 0.38%. The J segment lost 7 bases and the V segment lost 6 bases, leaving 14 bases of the junction unmatched. The CDR3 contains 15 residues. Per germline, CDR1 SQVTM and CDR2 ANQGSEA. The data originate from a study of shared clonotypes between healthy human individuals. The rearrangement uses TRBV29-1 and TRBJ2-1; 8 nucleotides agree with TRBD1. Sequenced sample: naive CD4+ T cells from PBMCs. Indicated subset: CD45RA+ positively selected. The source is a man between 18 and 35 years old in good health. Some clones in this sample may be carry-over from other donors' samples. CDR3 residues: CSVPKWQGARNEQFF. DNA of the CDR3: TGCAGCGTGCCCAAGTGGCAGGGGGCGAGGAATGAGCAGTTCTTC.